The sequence of this TCR beta chain was determined in a study of cytomegalovirus exposure and HLA in healthy donors (dated by TCRdb to the late 2010s). Background on the whole study: An earlier analysis of approximately 640 of the donors reported 250 to 300 Gb of sequence data and approximately 110 million unique TCR beta sequences from about 200 million T cells. Approximately 310 gigabases of sequencing data and tens of millions of unique TCR sequences were included in an early release covering around 600 HLA-typed donors. Among the roughly 400 genotyped donors, around 81% belonged to the genetic ancestry cluster associated with self-reported Caucasian donors. The study was designed to test whether signatures of past pathogen exposure could be identified by cataloging public T cell receptors. Using immunosequencing, the study profiled T cell repertoires from approximately 700 subjects and related those repertoires to cytomegalovirus serostatus. Besides the first cohort of roughly 700 subjects, a separate validation cohort made up of 120 or so different subjects was used. To predict cytomegalovirus infection status, the study brought together high-throughput TCR immunosequencing, statistical association of individual TCRs with disease status, and machine learning. A later analysis re-examined previously published TCR beta repertoires from 610 or so donors and added high-resolution HLA genotyping to investigate patterns of TCR occurrence. Rather than using new phenotypic data, the later analysis identified candidate immune exposures from TCR beta sequences and from how often those sequences occurred across donors. An earlier analysis of more than 450 of the donors used high-throughput TCR beta sequencing to judge whether each TCR beta V gene segment behaved as functional or pseudogenic. Alongside the repertoire data, information on donor age, sex, ethnicity and CMV serostatus was compiled. A later genetic analysis took genome-wide SNP genotypes for about three fifths of the 666 donors and used that subset as a discovery cohort. All discovery cohort repertoires had been generated on a single sequencing platform. Both class I and class II loci were covered by HLA typing, at four-digit resolution. The number of donors typed differed by locus, with about 629-630 for A, B, C, DRB1 and DQB1, roughly 520 for DQA1, approximately 570 for DPA1, and some 470 for DPB1. Four or five DR-DQ haplotypes were treated as single units for association and clustering because of strong linkage in the cohort. On average, around 240,000 unique TCR beta nucleotide sequences were sequenced per donor among about 400 genotyped donors of the cohort, with roughly 20% of those sequences being non-productive. Overall study outcomes, separate from this receptor: In this cohort, only TCR beta chains were sequenced, and detectable features were limited by the absence of alpha or paired-chain data. The classifier was reported to diagnose cytomegalovirus status with high specificity and sensitivity in both the original cohort and the validation cohort. Compared with equally common non-associated chains, HLA-associated TCR beta chains in a later analysis were more clonally expanded and had lower generation probabilities. Compared with the approximately 670-donor mean, donors in an Asian-associated ancestry cluster had fewer N-insertions in productive TCRs, according to a later genetic analysis. In a later analysis, the rate of TCR association differed among HLA loci, with DRB1 alleles having the most associated TCRs and HLA-C alleles having the fewest. The earlier analysis of some 560 of the donors excluded seventeen rarely observed V segments, including chromosome 9 orphons, because counts were too low. The 87-base-pair reads could not distinguish some IMGT-functional V segments, including TRBV6-2 and TRBV6-3, so those segments were excluded. Correlated functional status among segregating V segments might reflect linkage disequilibrium, but an unknown experimental factor could not be ruled out. According to a later analysis, parvovirus B19, influenza, CMV and Epstein-Barr virus appeared linked to several top co-occurrence clusters. Because HLA typing was missing for some donors at each locus, association tests included only the typed subset. Specific HLA alleles were associated with about 17,000 TCR beta sequences at a false discovery rate of 0.05 in a later analysis. Immune exposure information for the cohort was limited to CMV serostatus. Strong co-occurrence of HLA alleles, especially DR and DQ, made assigning TCR associations to individual alleles difficult. A later analysis found that most CMV-associated TCR beta chains appeared HLA-restricted, with HLA associations seemingly driven largely by CMV exposure. A further reported finding was that TCR beta sequences accurately predicted the HLA-A and HLA-B alleles for most subjects in the first cohort. In the study, some 160 TCR beta chains were listed as associated with cytomegalovirus. In an earlier analysis of 587 of the donors, most TCR beta V segments appeared in productive rearrangements about 87% or about 30% of the time, broadly matching IMGT annotations. The sequencing pipeline was judged likely to have produced a cluster of highly shared sequence variants as a technical artifact. In vitro tests confirmed that a few of the cytomegalovirus-associated TCR beta chains recognize cytomegalovirus antigens. Roughly uniform sequencing depth across donors was assumed in presence/absence analyses, although this assumption may not hold. Most TCR sequences were observed very rarely across donors, whereas some public TCRs were present in many individuals. An association between a missense DCLRE1C variant and V-gene and J-gene trimming of TCR beta chains was found in a later genetic analysis and replicated in an independent cohort. It was suggested by the authors that the approach could potentially be generalized to other disease states and immunological phenotypes.

Ends trimmed: V by 5 bases, J by 3 bases; bases unmatched to a gene: 8. The germline V gene (reference sequence) sets CDR1 to MNHEY and CDR2 to SMNVEV. The CDR3 covers 18 residues, taking in both the cysteine and the phenylalanine. CDR3 DNA only is kept here, 54 bases in frame from base 1. The cohort consisted of 650 to 850 healthy bone marrow donors. At the time of sampling, all cohort members were nominally healthy, though unrecorded immune exposures were likely present. The donor tested CMV seronegative and was one of the 352 seronegative cohort members. A peripheral blood sample was provided by each donor, and peripheral blood mononuclear cells were used for TCR beta sequencing. The Qiagen DNeasy Blood Extraction Kit was used to extract genomic DNA from the blood cell samples. Libraries were prepared through the immunoSEQ multiplex PCR assay. A mixture of 60 forward primers for TCR Vbeta segments and 13 reverse primers for TCR Jbeta segments was used in the multiplex PCR. The CDR3 region of rearranged TCR beta genes was amplified from genomic DNA by a multiplex PCR assay. The Illumina HiSeq System was used to sequence the amplified TCR beta libraries as 87-base-pair reads. Per the authors' processing: A later analysis tallied roughly 80 million unique TCR beta chains across the 610 or so repertoires, and some 10 million of those chains were shared by two or more donors. Raw reads were error-corrected and collapsed into unique sequences with a nearest-neighbor algorithm that merged closely related sequences to remove PCR and sequencing errors. To assign V, D and J gene segments, CDR3 sequences were aligned to IMGT reference sequences. For a sequence to be retained, at least a six-nucleotide match to both a V gene segment and a J gene segment was required. A rearrangement counted as productive if the CDR3 had no stop codons and remained in frame with V and J, and every other rearrangement counted as non-productive. Following IMGT convention, CDR3 was defined as the stretch from the second conserved V-encoded cysteine up to the conserved J-encoded phenylalanine. Sequences without an unambiguous match to a single V gene segment were excluded from the earlier analysis of 450 to 650 of the donors. In an earlier analysis of several hundred of the donors, a V segment was called functional when productive rearrangements were above 56.7%, and segregating when the standard deviation between donors exceeded 5%. A statistical classification framework was built to diagnose cytomegalovirus status from the catalog of TCR beta chain sequences. In a later analysis, V and J genes were assigned by comparing TCR nucleotide sequences against IMGT/GENE-DB human TR gene sequences. The TCRdist pipeline was used in a later analysis to assign CDR3 sequences and most-parsimonious VDJ recombination scenarios. A later analysis defined each TCR beta chain by its CDR3 amino acid sequence plus V-gene family, and excluded reads lacking a unique V-gene family. A later analysis removed roughly 590 highly shared, low-generation-probability nucleotide sequences to deal with suspected cross-contamination and a sequencing artifact. In a later analysis, a clonal expansion index for each public chain was calculated from normalized within-repertoire ranks of inferred template counts. In a later analysis, generation probabilities were computed using a VDJ recombination model fitted to out-of-frame rearrangements, and the results were checked against IGoR. A later analysis scored TCR-TCR, TCR-HLA and TCR-CMV co-occurrence with hypergeometric tests, applying a repertoire-size bias correction to TCR pairs. False discovery rates were estimated in a later analysis by permuting HLA or CMV assignments 20 times. In a later analysis, co-occurring TCRs were grouped using DBSCAN, with TCRdist sequence similarity added in when clustering inside HLA-allele-positive subsets. Repertoires with fewer than 30,000 or more than 120,000 public chains were left out of co-occurrence clustering, as were a few repertoires with anomalous nucleotide sharing. TCRdb carries this immuneACCESS record with in-frame sequences only. Its versions omit some clonotypes, under half of them owing to an unresolved V gene in the studies checked, with the rest unexplained. V and J calls plus clone size are reproduced from that table; the DNA served to infer D and trimming. This sample comprises around 140,000 clones, around four fifths of them detected only once. Roughly 2.9% of the sample rests with the top ten.

This clone was seen more than once but under ten times. It has no known antigen specificity. Per-nucleotide qualities are absent, and no much larger clonotype sits a single base away. Recombination linked TRBV27 to TRBJ2-1; a stretch of 15 junction bases matches TRBD2. This clonotype originated in a female donor in good health and CMV-seronegative. The specimen sequenced was PBMCs. The DNA reads TGTGCCAGCAGTATCGGACTAGCGGGAGGGGGGATCTACAATGAGCAGTTCTTC. Translated, it gives CASSIGLAGGGIYNEQFF.